A selection of T cell receptor beta chains follows, all from one sample in a study of T cells in localized non-small cell lung cancer. TCRdb keeps only in-frame clones here, not all; method: immunoSEQ multiplex PCR. The sample carries tens of thousands of clones, more than 80% recorded once. This material consisted of peripheral blood, taken before any cancer treatment. The receptors shown here come from a female donor over 55 with stage I lung adenocarcinoma. The CDR3 runs from the conserved cysteine through the conserved F or W. A D gene is named only where the DNA matches it firmly. The size field is filled for only some rows; it gives once, few, many or a size class.

j_gene | abundance | d_gene | v_gene | CDR3nt | CDR3aa
TRBJ2-1 | NA | NA | TRBV19 | TGTGCCAGTAGTATAGGCCAGGGCCCCTACAATGAGCAGTTCTTC | CASSIGQGPYNEQFF
TRBJ2-3 | once | NA | TRBV28 | TGTGCCAGCAGTTGGGCGGGCCGCACAGATACGCAGTATTTT | CASSWAGRTDTQYF
TRBJ1-2 | NA | TRBD1 | TRBV18 | TGTGCCAGCTCACCACACCCTCCCGGGGACAGGGGGGATGGCTACACCTTC | CASSPHPPGDRGDGYTF
TRBJ1-2 | NA | TRBD1 | TRBV13 | TGTGCCAGCAGCCGTGGACAGGGGGTAGTGTTAGGTGGCTACACCTTC | CASSRGQGVVLGGYTF
TRBJ1-1 | NA | NA | TRBV6-5 | TGTGCCAGCAGTTACCGGGGGTCGAACACTGAAGCTTTCTTT | CASSYRGSNTEAFF
TRBJ1-5 | NA | TRBD1 | TRBV10-3 | TGTGCCATCAGTGAGAGGACAGGGTGGTGGCAGCCCCAGCATTTT | CAISERTGWWQPQHF
TRBJ1-2 | NA | NA | TRBV7-2 | TGTGCCAGCAGCTTAGAATTGAAGGGGTATTATGGCTACACCTTC | CASSLELKGYYGYTF
TRBJ1-3 | NA | NA | TRBV7-9 | TGTGTCAGCAGCTTAGGAGGGGTTGGAAACACCATATATTTT | CVSSLGGVGNTIYF
TRBJ1-1 | NA | NA | TRBV11-3 | TGTGCCAGCAGCTTAGATATGGCGACTGAAGCTTTCTTT | CASSLDMATEAFF
TRBJ1-6 | NA | NA | TRBV6-5 | TGTGCCAGCAGGACAGAGTCCCTGGGGTCACCCCTCCACTTT | CASRTESLGSPLHF
TRBJ2-4 | NA | TRBD2 | TRBV27 | TGTGCCAGCTCGGGAGGGGCCGCCTCGCCCAAAAACATTCAGTACTTC | CASSGGAASPKNIQYF
TRBJ2-5 | NA | NA | TRBV20-1 | TGCAGTGCTAGGCAGGAGACCCAGTACTTC | CSARQETQYF
TRBJ2-7 | NA | TRBD2 | TRBV5-5 | TGTGCCAGCAGCCCCGGTGCGGGGGGGCCCCTCTACGAGCAGTACTTC | CASSPGAGGPLYEQYF
TRBJ2-1 | NA | NA | TRBV9 | TGTGCCAGCAGCGTAGCCTCAGGGGATGAGCAGTTCTTC | CASSVASGDEQFF
TRBJ2-2 | NA | NA | TRBV7-9 | TGTGCCAGCAGCTTTCGTCCAGGCCCCGGGGAGCTGTTTTTT | CASSFRPGPGELFF
TRBJ1-2 | NA | TRBD1 | TRBV27 | TGTGCCAGCAGGCTTTCAGGGGGAAGGAACTATGGCTACACCTTC | CASRLSGGRNYGYTF
TRBJ2-5 | NA | TRBD1 | TRBV6-6 | TGTGCCAGCAGCTCCGGGACAGGAGGAGAGACCCAGTACTTC | CASSSGTGGETQYF
TRBJ1-6 | NA | NA | TRBV7-9 | TGTGCCAGCAGCTTAGCAGGGTGGTCACCCCTCCACTTT | CASSLAGWSPLHF
TRBJ1-2 | NA | NA | TRBV5-1 | TGCGCCAGCAGCTCGGGAGGAGGGGAGGAAGGTGGCTACACCTTC | CASSSGGGEEGGYTF
TRBJ1-6 | NA | TRBD1 | TRBV7-2 | TGTGCCAGCAGCTTAGTGGTGGGGGACAGGGGGCCGCCCCTCCACTTT | CASSLVVGDRGPPLHF
TRBJ2-2 | NA | NA | TRBV5-1 | TGCGCCAGCAGCTTGGCTCCCGGGGAGCTGTTTTTT | CASSLAPGELFF
TRBJ2-3 | NA | NA | TRBV9 | TGTGCCAGCAGCCGGGGAGATACGCAGTATTTT | CASSRGDTQYF
TRBJ1-5 | once | NA | TRBV19 | TGTGCCAGTAGTAGGGGACCCGCGGAGCCCCAGCATTTT | CASSRGPAEPQHF
TRBJ2-5 | NA | NA | TRBV4-1 | TGCGCCAGCAGCTCTGAAGGCGGGACTTCGCAAGAGACCCAGTACTTC | CASSSEGGTSQETQYF
TRBJ1-2 | NA | TRBD1 | TRBV18 | TGTGCCAGCTCACCTTCCGGGACAGGGGGCCCCATTAACTATGGCTACACCTTC | CASSPSGTGGPINYGYTF
TRBJ1-1 | NA | NA | TRBV5-1 | TGCGCCAGCAGCTCCAACCTGAACACTGAAGCTTTCTTT | CASSSNLNTEAFF
TRBJ1-4 | NA | NA | TRBV6-6 | TGTGCCAGCGGAAAGGGGCTAGTTTTTAATGAAAAACTGTTTTTT | CASGKGLVFNEKLFF
TRBJ1-1 | NA | NA | TRBV7-3 | TGTGCCAGCAGCACTAAAGGGGGGACTGAAGCTTTCTTT | CASSTKGGTEAFF
TRBJ2-7 | NA | NA | TRBV29-1 | TGCAGCGTTGTGCACGGCGTTGGCTACGAGCAGTACTTC | CSVVHGVGYEQYF
TRBJ2-2 | NA | NA | TRBV5-1 | TGCGCCAGCAGCCCGGAGCGGGTTGCGAACACCGGGGAGCTGTTTTTT | CASSPERVANTGELFF
TRBJ2-7 | NA | TRBD1 | TRBV19 | TGTGCCAGTAGTATTGGAACCGGGACAGGGGTCTACGAGCAGTACTTC | CASSIGTGTGVYEQYF
TRBJ1-1 | NA | NA | TRBV18 | TGTGCCAGCTCACCGTCGGAGAACACTGAAGCTTTCTTT | CASSPSENTEAFF
TRBJ2-7 | NA | NA | TRBV2 | TGTGCCAGCAGTGAATCGTTGGGGACATTCTACGAGCAGTACTTC | CASSESLGTFYEQYF
TRBJ2-2 | NA | NA | TRBV7-7 | TGTGCCAGCAGCCCGGTTTTGAGGGCGAACACCGGGGAGCTGTTTTTT | CASSPVLRANTGELFF
TRBJ2-1 | NA | TRBD1 | TRBV5-1 | TGCGCCAGCAGCCAGTCGACAGGGGGCTCCTACAATGAGCAGTTCTTC | CASSQSTGGSYNEQFF
TRBJ1-1 | NA | NA | TRBV6-5 | TGTGCCAGCAGCCTCGGGGGGGGATCGAACACTGAAGCTTTCTTT | CASSLGGGSNTEAFF